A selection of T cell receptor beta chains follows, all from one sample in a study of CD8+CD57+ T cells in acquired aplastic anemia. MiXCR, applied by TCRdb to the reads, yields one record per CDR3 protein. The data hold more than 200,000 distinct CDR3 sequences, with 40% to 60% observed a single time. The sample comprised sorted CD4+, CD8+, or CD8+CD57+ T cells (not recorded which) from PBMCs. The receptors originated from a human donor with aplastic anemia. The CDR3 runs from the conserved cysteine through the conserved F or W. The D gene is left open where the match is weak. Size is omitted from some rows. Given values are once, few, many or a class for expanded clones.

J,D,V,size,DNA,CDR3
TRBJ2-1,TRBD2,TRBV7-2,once,TGTGCCAGCAGCTTTGCCGGGACTAGCGGGGGGACTTACAATGAGCAGTTCTTC,CASSFAGTSGGTYNEQFF
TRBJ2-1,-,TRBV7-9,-,TGTGCCAGCAGCCGGCCTGGGGGGTATCGCGAGCAGTTCTTC,CASSRPGGYREQFF
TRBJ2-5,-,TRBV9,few,TGTGCCAGCAGCCCACCCGGGGGGGGGGGACAGGGCCCACAAGAGACCCAGTACTTC,CASSPPGGGGQGPQETQYF
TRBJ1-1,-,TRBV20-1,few,TGCAGTGCTAGCGGGGGCTTGAACACTGAAGCTTTCTTT,CSASGGLNTEAFF
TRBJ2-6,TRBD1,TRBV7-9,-,TGTGCCAGCAGCTTGGAGGCCAGGGGGCTCCCTGGGGCCAACGTCCTGACTTTC,CASSLEARGLPGANVLTF
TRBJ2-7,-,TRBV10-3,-,TGTGCCATCAGTGACAGAGACTACGAGCAGTACTTC,CAISDRDYEQYF
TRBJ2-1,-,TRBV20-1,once,TGCAGTGCTAGAGCCCTGGCCTACAATGAGCAGTTCTTC,CSARALAYNEQFF
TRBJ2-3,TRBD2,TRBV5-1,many,TGCGCCAGCAGCCCTCTCGAACGGGGGGATAGAGATACGCAGTATTTT,CASSPLERGDRDTQYF